Below, one T cell receptor (beta chain) is given with its context. Its specificity is not known. Germline V gives CDR1 SNHLY, CDR2 FYNNEI. CDR3 length: 15 residues. V shed 4 bases and J shed 6 bases, with 13 bases lying between them. Produced via immunoSEQ multiplex PCR; TCRdb's table is partial and in-frame only. The table records some 100,000 clones, around 90% of them present only once. This record comes from a study of graft-versus-host responses after intestinal transplantation. Source: unstimulated CD8+ T cells sorted from spleen or lymph node cells, taken before intestinal transplant. The V gene is TRBV2, the J gene TRBJ1-6, with D hard to call. The sequence was collected from a human donor who received an intestinal transplant. The DNA of the CDR3 is TGTGCCAGCAGTGGAAGAGGGATCGGTAATTCACCCCTCCACTTT. It translates to CASSGRGIGNSPLHF.